This T cell receptor beta chain was sequenced during a study of blood T cell repertoires in COVID-19. Germline loops: CDR1 KGHSH, CDR2 LQKENI. The CDR3 runs 13 residues. V lost 3 bases, J lost 6 bases, and 11 bases lay in between. Clones were read by immunoSEQ multiplex PCR, and TCRdb kept only the in-frame ones, dropping some. Seen here are 65,000 to 95,000 clones, approximately 80% observed once, and the top ten hold around 20%. This TCR came from a woman aged 50 to 60 with acute or convalescent COVID-19. The specimen was peripheral blood. The V call is TRBV18, the J call TRBJ1-2; D is undetermined. This CDR3 reads CASSPLEGDGYTF. Written as DNA, the CDR3 is TGTGCCAGCTCACCCCTGGAGGGTGATGGCTACACCTTC. The full variable domain, with the rest looked up from reference TRBV18 and TRBJ1-2, is NAGVMQNPRHLVRRRGQEARLRCSPMKGHSHVYWYRQLPEEGLKFMVYLQKENIIDESGMPKERFSAEFPKEGPSILRIQQVVRGDSAAYFCASSPLEGDGYTFGSGTRLTVV.